The 9 T cell receptor beta chains presented below share a single source sample, sequenced in a study of memory CD8 T cells in hepatitis C reinfection. Produced via immunoSEQ multiplex PCR; TCRdb's table is partial and in-frame only. Of 35,000 to 50,000 clones in the sample, roughly 88% were seen once. The sample's time point: peak reinfection, 3 to 8 weeks after reinfection detection. Sorted cells were sequenced directly ex vivo without any in vitro expansion. The source material was naive CD8+ T cells sorted from blood. These receptors were taken from a man aged 18 to 29 with hepatitis C virus infection.

The V gene is TRBV27, the J gene TRBJ1-2; 7 bases agree with TRBD1. Trimming removed 2 bases from V and 4 bases from J; junction bases left unmatched: 7. The CDR3 has 15 amino acids. The germline gives CDR1 MNHEY, CDR2 SMNVEV (reference sequence). In nucleotides, the CDR3 is TGTGCCAGCAGTTTAACCAGGGACAGCTTCTATGGCTACACCTTC. Translated: CASSLTRDSFYGYTF.

The J gene is TRBJ2-1, the V gene TRBV28, with D possibly matching TRBD1 (6 bases). The CDR3 has 16 amino acids. V was pared by 4 bases and J by 6 bases, with 19 bases between. From germline, CDR1 is MDHEN and CDR2 SYDVKM. The CDR3 nucleotides are TGTGCCAGCAGTTCCCCCCGGGACACTCTCATCAATGAGCAGTTCTTC. Protein: CASSSPRDTLINEQFF.

This chain connects TRBV18 to TRBJ2-3, with a possible D match to TRBD2 (6 bases). The V end lost 2 bases, the J end lost 1 base, and 10 bases lay between the germline ends. The CDR3 totals 15 residues. In germline, CDR1 is KGHSH, CDR2 LQKENI. CDR3 protein: CASSPWRAGTDTQYF. The CDR3 nucleotides are TGTGCCAGCTCACCATGGAGGGCAGGCACAGATACGCAGTATTTT.

The chain has TRBV19 and TRBJ2-1, with 8 bases lining up with TRBD2. J gave up 2 bases and V 1 base, and 13 bases lay outside the gene matches. This CDR3 is 19 amino acids long. Germline V CDR1 and CDR2: LNHDA, SQIVND (reference sequence). The CDR3 DNA sequence: TGTGCCAGTAGTATAGTACTAGCGGCCCTGTGGGACCCCTACAATGAGCAGTTCTTC. Protein product: CASSIVLAALWDPYNEQFF.

The chain has TRBV13 and TRBJ2-5, with D possibly being TRBD1 (6 bases). This CDR3 is built from 14 residues. V was pared by 0 bases and J by 2 bases, with 7 bases between. CDR1 and CDR2 (germline): PRHDT, FYEKMQ (reference sequence). Here the CDR3 DNA reads TGTGCCAGCAGCTTAGGAACAGGGCAAGAGACCCAGTACTTC. Translated, it gives CASSLGTGQETQYF.

The chain recombines TRBV4-1 with TRBJ2-1; unclear D gene. Trimming removed 0 bases at V and 15 bases at J, with 12 bases between. There are 12 residues in the CDR3. CDR1 is MGHRA and CDR2 is YSYEKL in the germline V gene. CDR3 protein: CASSQDTAVPFF. The CDR3 region has the DNA TGCGCCAGCAGCCAAGATACCGCGGTTCCGTTCTTC.

The chain links TRBV7-9 to TRBJ2-1; perhaps TRBD1 as D (7 bases). The germline gives CDR1 SEHNR, CDR2 FQNEAQ (reference sequence). The ends were cut back, 5 bases at V and 6 bases at J, with 11 bases in the middle. This CDR3 is built from 13 residues. The CDR3 reads CASSAGQSNEQFF. CDR3 nucleotide sequence: TGTGCCAGCAGCGCGGGACAGTCCAATGAGCAGTTCTTC.

This chain joins TRBV5-4 and TRBJ2-6, with TRBD2 as a possible D gene (5 bases). Germline V gene sequence: CDR1 SGHNT, CDR2 YYREEE (reference sequence). CDR3 length equals 16 residues. Trimming left V 2 bases short and J 2 bases short, with 11 bases between. CDR3 protein: CASSFEEAPGANVLTF. CDR3 DNA: TGTGCCAGCAGCTTTGAGGAGGCTCCTGGGGCCAACGTCCTGACTTTC.

The chain carries TRBV4-1 and TRBJ1-1, with D perhaps matching TRBD1 (5 bases). Trimming removed 3 bases from V and 0 bases from J, with 11 bases in between. CDR3 size: 15 residues. Germline CDR1 reads MGHRA; CDR2 reads YSYEKL. The CDR3 DNA follows: TGCGCCAGCAGCCAGTCGACAGTTATGAACACTGAAGCTTTCTTT. This translates into CASSQSTVMNTEAFF.